This T cell receptor beta chain was sequenced for a study of Graves' ophthalmopathy and Graves' hyperthyroidism. Study conclusions and caveats: Most expanded thyroid clonotypes above 0.001 frequency also appeared in blood. Ophthalmopathy progression prediction by the model yielded a sensitivity of about 70% and a specificity of just over 72%.

The germline CDR1 and CDR2 sequences are SEHNR and FQNEAQ (reference sequence). The germline V and J ends were trimmed by 5 bases and 4 bases, with 20 bases remaining between them. This CDR3 has 16 residues. A word on this clonotype: Its specificity is not known.

Beta-chain TCR CDR3 regions were amplified from RNA transcripts. HTBI primers primed a first-round RT-PCR, and a second-round multiplex PCR followed. TCRdb called the multiplex PCR reads again in MiXCR, with one record for every CDR3 protein. The sample consists of more than 1,000,000 distinct CDR3 sequences, about 38% of them appearing once. A diagnosis was made from clinical symptoms together with serum thyroxine, TRAb, thyroid ultrasound and orbital computed tomography. This receptor was taken from an adult man with Graves' hyperthyroidism. The sample comprised peripheral blood or thyroid tissue (not recorded which). This chain joins TRBV7-9 and TRBJ1-2; tentatively, D is TRBD1 (6 bases). CDR3 in amino acids: CASSLGDNTTPYGYTF. The CDR3 DNA follows: TGTGCCAGCAGCCTCGGGGACAACACGACCCCCTATGGCTACACCTTC.